The TCR beta chain under discussion was sequenced for a study of T-cell reconstitution after alpha-beta-depleted transplantation in children. Study results and limitations: Counts and diversity of T cells one year after transplant came mostly from newly produced T cells. As was reported, about two months after transplant, alpha-beta T cells came from several hundred expanded graft clones.

Germline V lookup: CDR1 SGHKS, CDR2 YYEKEE (reference sequence). There are 14 residues in the CDR3. V was clipped by 5 bases and J by 0 bases, with 8 bases between them. This clonotype was detected many times. Its specificity is unknown. Construction of the TCRbeta library involved unique molecular identifiers. TCRdb independently ran MiXCR on the PCR reads; one entry per CDR3 protein. The data contain some 220,000 distinct CDR3 sequences, roughly 11% of them singletons. Sequenced here: PBMCs, sampled before TCRalphabeta/CD19-depleted stem cell transplant. The rearrangement joins TRBV5-5 to TRBJ2-2; D is undetermined. This clonotype was obtained from a child less than two years old with acute myeloid leukemia, due to receive a stem cell transplant. CDR3 residues: CASSPGPNTGELFF. Written as DNA, the CDR3 is TGTGCCAGCAGTCCCGGCCCGAACACCGGGGAGCTGTTTTTT.